This T cell receptor beta chain appears in the sequencing data of a study of CD8 T cells in ankylosing spondylitis. Findings and limits, study-wide: Characteristic of ankylosing spondylitis blood, it appeared, was a TCR beta motif comprising several highly homologous variants.

Each CDR3 protein gets one entry after TCRdb re-called the 5' RACE reads with MiXCR. This table has around 220,000 distinct CDR3 sequences, over 9.5% appearing once. The CDR3 contains 16 residues. Points on this clonotype: The antigen remains unidentified. This CDR3 is missing its conserved last phenylalanine or tryptophan, likely due to a read error.

The chain joins TRBV12-3 or TRBV12-4 to TRBJ2-2; D is possibly TRBD1 (7 bases). Sample: blood, either unsorted or a sorted T cell fraction (not recorded which). The source is a male donor with ankylosing spondylitis or in good health (not recorded which). The CDR3, as DNA: TGTGCCAGCAGTCCTCGGCCAGGGGGGAACACCGGGCAGCTGTTTTTA. As protein: CASSPRPGGNTGQLFL.